This T cell receptor beta chain was sequenced during a study of OX40 agonist ivuxolimab in advanced cancers. Study outcomes and limitations: Low normalized T-cell clonal expansion also characterized some of the nonresponders. With doses of 0.1 to 3.0 mg/kg, CD4+ and CD8+ blood T cells had undergone clonal expansion by week 6.

Germline loops: CDR1 MNHEY, CDR2 SMNVEV (reference sequence). This CDR3 has 17 residues. V dropped 2 bases and J dropped 2; count of bases not matched to a gene: 4. The assay was immunoSEQ multiplex PCR, and TCRdb's table has in-frame clones only and misses some. This table has 40,000 or so clones, about 72% appearing once. A remark on this clone: The antigen is undetermined.

The sequenced sample was CD4+ or CD8+ T cells sorted from blood, obtained in a trial of the OX40 agonist ivuxolimab. This sequence joins TRBV27 and TRBJ2-6, with TRBD1 matching over 9 bases. The TCR was taken from an adult with an advanced solid tumor such as melanoma, head and neck, liver or kidney cancer. The DNA of the CDR3 is TGTGCCAGCAGTTTAGGGACAGGGAAAACTGGGGCCAACGTCCTGACTTTC. This encodes CASSLGTGKTGANVLTF.